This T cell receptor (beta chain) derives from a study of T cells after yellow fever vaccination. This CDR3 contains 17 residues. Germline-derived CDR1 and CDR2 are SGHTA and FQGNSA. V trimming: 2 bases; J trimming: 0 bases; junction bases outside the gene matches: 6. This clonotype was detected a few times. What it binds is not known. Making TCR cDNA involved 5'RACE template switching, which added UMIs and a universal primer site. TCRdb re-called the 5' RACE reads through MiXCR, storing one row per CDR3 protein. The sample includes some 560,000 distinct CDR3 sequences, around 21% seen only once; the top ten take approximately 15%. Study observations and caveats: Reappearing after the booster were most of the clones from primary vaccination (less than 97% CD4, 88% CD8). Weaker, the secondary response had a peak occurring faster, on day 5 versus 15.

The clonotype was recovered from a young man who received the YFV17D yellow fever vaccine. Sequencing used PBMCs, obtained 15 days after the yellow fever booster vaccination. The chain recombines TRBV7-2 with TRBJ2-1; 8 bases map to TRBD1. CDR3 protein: CASSLTGQGSSYNEQFF. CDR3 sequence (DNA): TGTGCCAGCAGCTTAACCGGACAGGGAAGCTCCTACAATGAGCAGTTCTTC.